Many counts were recorded for the clone carrying this T cell receptor (beta chain). Its antigen is not known. Patients having uncontrolled infection, another autoimmune disease, pregnancy or lactation were not included. The record originates from a study of T cells in Graves' hyperthyroidism and ophthalmopathy. Study results and caveats: In the blood, most expanded thyroid clonotypes above 0.001 appeared as well.

Trimming at V came to 3 bases and at J to 6 bases, leaving 2 bases not matched to a gene. This CDR3 is built from 14 residues. RNA transcripts were the template for amplifying TCR beta CDR3 regions. The TCR CDR3 first-round RT-PCR relied on the HTBI primer set. TCRdb itself ran the multiplex PCR reads through MiXCR, one entry per CDR3 protein. The top ten clones hold less than 50% of a sample with nearly 110,000 distinct CDR3 sequences, 16% of them seen once. V gene TRBV12-3 or TRBV12-4 combines with J gene TRBJ1-6; TRBD1 agrees at 7 bases. Sequencing was done on a sample of blood. The TCR sequence derives from a woman aged 45-65 years with Graves' hyperthyroidism. CDR3 sequence: CASSFGDSNSPLHF. Written as DNA, the CDR3 is TGTGCCAGCAGTTTCGGGGACAGTAATTCACCCCTCCACTTT.